One T cell receptor (beta chain) is described in this entry. The antigen remains unidentified. V gave up 5 bases and J gave up 7 bases; unmatched junction bases: 8. The CDR3 is 15 residues long. Germline CDR1 LNHDA, CDR2 SQIVND (reference sequence). The record originates from a study of CD8+ T cells in alopecia areata. For the study at large: Oral tofacitinib, 5 to 10 mg twice daily, was given in an open-label trial. Regarding the study as a whole: Having one nonresponder leaves uncertain how baseline CD8+ expansion relates to response.

Described treatment: oral pan-JAK inhibitor, 5-10 mg twice daily. The researchers isolated CD4+ and CD8+ T cells from PBMCs by sorting. RNA was extracted and reverse transcribed into cDNA as the sequencing template. Sequenced by immunoSEQ multiplex PCR; TCRdb stores in-frame clones only, minus some. The sample lists some 220,000 clones; about three fifths were seen once. The chain employs TRBV19 and TRBJ1-6; 7 positions agree with TRBD1. This TCR was recovered from a human donor with alopecia areata. Here the sequenced sample was CD4+ T cells sorted from blood, taken at week 4, from a patient treated with tofacitinib. DNA of the CDR3: TGTGCCAGTAGTCCCGACAGGGTAGGCAATTCACCCCTCCACTTT. This sequence encodes CASSPDRVGNSPLHF.